Following are 25 T cell receptor beta chains from one sample sequenced in a study of blood T cell repertoires in COVID-19. Repertoires were generated with immunoSEQ multiplex PCR, while TCRdb's copy carries only in-frame clones and drops some. In the table there are fewer than 400,000 clones, 85% of which are singletons. The sequenced material came from PBMCs or T cells enriched from blood (not recorded which). These receptors were collected from a woman in her twenties or thirties who had been exposed to COVID-19.

This chain connects TRBV7-9 to TRBJ1-2; TRBD1 aligns across 8 bases. Per germline, CDR1 SEHNR and CDR2 FQNEAQ (reference sequence). Trimming cost V 4 bases and J 4 bases; bases outside gene matches: 8. The CDR3 spans 15 residues. CDR3 loop: CASSSTGVRSYGYTF. For the CDR3, the DNA is TGTGCCAGCAGCTCGACAGGGGTCAGATCCTATGGCTACACCTTC.

The chain has TRBV25-1 and TRBJ1-4; TRBD1 matches 7 bases. V was pared by 0 bases and J by 8 bases, with 6 bases of the junction left unmatched. The germline gives CDR1 MGHDK, CDR2 SYGVNS. This CDR3 contains 15 residues. CDR3 nucleotide sequence: TGTGCCAGCAGTGAATATCGGACAGGAAGGGAAAAACTGTTTTTT. Amino acid sequence: CASSEYRTGREKLFF.

This clone was seen a single time. V and J are TRBV19 and TRBJ2-7, with 12 bases lining up with TRBD1. Germline V gives CDR1 LNHDA, CDR2 SQIVND (reference sequence). The CDR3 runs 15 residues. J gave up 7 bases and V 0 bases, and 4 bases lay outside the gene matches. The CDR3 coding sequence is TGTGCCAGTAGTATAGATCGGGACAGGGGGCGAGAGCAGTACTTC. This codes for CASSIDRDRGREQYF.

The chain combines TRBV19 with TRBJ1-5, with 8 bases matching TRBD1. Per the germline V gene, CDR1 is LNHDA and CDR2 is SQIVND (reference sequence). The CDR3 runs 14 residues. V was clipped by 7 bases and J by 6 bases; unmatched bases: 8. The DNA of the CDR3 is TGTGCCAGTAACGGCAGGGGGCTTGGTCAGCCCCAGCATTTT. Translated: CASNGRGLGQPQHF.

V gene TRBV15 combines with J gene TRBJ1-4, with D uncertain. There are 16 residues in the CDR3. Trimming took 5 bases from V and 5 from J, leaving 18 bases between them. The germline gives CDR1 LNHNV, CDR2 YYDKDF (reference sequence). CDR3 loop: CATSPRLGGLNEKLFF. CDR3 DNA: TGTGCCACCAGCCCCCGATTGGGCGGGTTGAATGAAAAACTGTTTTTT.

This chain uses TRBV6-4 with TRBJ2-4; 8 bases map to TRBD2. After removal of 10 bases from V and 4 bases from J, the junction contained 9 bases not matched to a gene. The CDR3 is 14 residues long. Germline V gene data show CDR1 as MRHNA and CDR2 as SNTAGT. CDR3 protein: CAKKREPIKNIQYF. The DNA for the CDR3 is TGTGCCAAGAAGCGGGAGCCTATTAAAAACATTCAGTACTTC.

This chain connects TRBV4-3 to TRBJ1-4, with 10 bases that match TRBD1. CDR3 length equals 16 residues. Germline trimming cut 0 bases from V and 9 bases from J; bases unmatched to any gene: 7. CDR1 and CDR2 from the germline V gene are LGHNA and YSLEER. CDR3: CASSQDYGQGGQKLFF. The CDR3 DNA reads TGCGCCAGCAGCCAAGATTATGGACAGGGGGGACAAAAACTGTTTTTT.

V usage is TRBV3-1 (or the pseudogene TRBV3-2) and J usage is TRBJ2-1; a possible D gene is TRBD2 (7 bases). From germline, CDR1 is LGHDT and CDR2 YNNKEL (reference sequence). Trimming removed 2 bases at V and 7 bases at J, with 18 bases between. CDR3 length equals 16 residues. The chain's CDR3 is CASSQSGRGGSNEQFF. CDR3 sequence (DNA): TGTGCCAGCAGCCAATCCGGAAGGGGGGGTTCGAATGAGCAGTTCTTC.

This clone is a singleton in its sample. The V and J genes are TRBV7-9 and TRBJ2-2, with a weak D call TRBD1 (6 bases). With 5 bases removed from V and 2 bases from J, the gap between germline ends came to 12 bases. The CDR3 contains 15 residues. Per the germline V gene, CDR1 is SEHNR and CDR2 is FQNEAQ (reference sequence). CDR3: CASSPRGHNTGELFF. The CDR3 DNA reads TGTGCCAGCAGCCCCAGGGGCCATAACACCGGGGAGCTGTTTTTT.

This chain connects TRBV29-1 to TRBJ2-7; D possibly corresponds to TRBD1 (5 bases). The CDR3 contains 18 residues. Germline-derived CDR1 and CDR2 are SQVTM and ANQGSEA. Deletions cut 7 bases from V and 6 bases from J, with 34 bases between. CDR3 sequence reads: CSARTRTHASYLASEQYF. The CDR3 DNA follows: TGCAGCGCCAGAACCCGGACACATGCAAGTTACTTGGCCTCCGAGCAGTACTTC.

The J gene is TRBJ1-2, the V gene TRBV7-2; 7 bases are a match to TRBD1. The CDR3 is 13 amino acids. Germline-derived CDR1 and CDR2 are SGHTA and FQGNSA. Trimming removed 4 bases from V and 5 bases from J; junction bases left unmatched: 4. CDR3 loop: CASSYRDRYGYTF. The CDR3 DNA is TGTGCCAGCAGCTACCGGGACAGATATGGCTACACCTTC. Complete variable domain (other parts from reference TRBV7-2 and TRBJ1-2): GAGVSQSPSNKVTEKGKDVELRCDPISGHTALYWYRQSLGQGLEFLIYFQGNSAPDKSGLPSDRFSAERTGGSVSTLTIQRTQQEDSAVYLCASSYRDRYGYTFGSGTRLTVV.

This chain joins TRBV7-2 and TRBJ2-4; D may be TRBD2 (5 bases). Trimming cost V 3 bases and J 7 bases, with 19 bases left between them. The CDR3 covers 16 residues. Germline V gene sequence: CDR1 SGHTA, CDR2 FQGNSA. This CDR3 reads CASSFTRGSGINIQYF. The CDR3 DNA reads as TGTGCCAGCAGCTTTACGAGAGGGTCGGGAATCAACATTCAGTACTTC.

The gene calls are TRBV27 and TRBJ2-2, with 9 bases lining up with TRBD1. With V trimmed by 6 bases and J by 5 bases, 7 bases remained unmatched. This CDR3 comprises 15 residues. From germline, CDR1 is MNHEY and CDR2 SMNVEV (reference sequence). The CDR3 DNA sequence: TGTGCCAGCAGATCCGGACAGGGGAGGACCGGGGAGCTGTTTTTT. It codes for CASRSGQGRTGELFF.

This clone was picked up one time. This rearrangement joins TRBV14 to TRBJ2-1; a possible D gene is TRBD2 (6 bases). In germline, CDR1 is SGHDN, CDR2 FVKESK. Deletions cut 3 bases from V and 7 bases from J, with 16 bases between. The CDR3 spans 15 residues. CDR3 loop: CASSQITQGGNEQFF. The CDR3 DNA sequence: TGTGCCAGCAGCCAGATAACGCAGGGAGGAAATGAGCAGTTCTTC. Drawing the rest from reference TRBV14 and TRBJ2-1, the complete variable domain is EAGVTQFPSHSVIEKGQTVTLRCDPISGHDNLYWYRRVMGKEIKFLLHFVKESKQDESGMPNNRFLAERTGGTYSTLKVQPAELEDSGVYFCASSQITQGGNEQFFGPGTRLTVL.

The CDR3 reads CASSRTGNRGGYEQYF. The CDR3 nucleotides are TGCGCCAGCAGCCGGACAGGCAATCGCGGCGGCTACGAGCAGTACTTC. This chain uses TRBV5-1 with TRBJ2-7; 7 bases agree with TRBD1. Germline values: CDR1 SGHRS, CDR2 YFSETQ. The CDR3 totals 16 residues. The V gene end was trimmed by 4 bases and the J gene end by 3 bases; junction bases not matched to a gene: 13. Looking up the rest from reference TRBV5-1 and TRBJ2-7 gives the full variable domain: KAGVTQTPRYLIKTRGQQVTLSCSPISGHRSVSWYQQTPGQGLQFLFEYFSETQRNKGNFPGRFSGRQFSNSRSEMNVSTLELGDSALYLCASSRTGNRGGYEQYFGPGTRLTVT.

The V and J genes are TRBV5-8 and TRBJ2-5; 8 bases are shared with TRBD2. V gave up 7 bases and J gave up 5 bases; unmatched junction bases: 13. CDR1 is SGHTS, CDR2 YDEGEE, per germline. This CDR3 is built from 15 residues. The chain's CDR3 is CASSRGRGVMETQYF. In DNA, the CDR3 is TGTGCCAGCTCGCGGGGGCGGGGGGTCATGGAGACCCAGTACTTC. Looking up the rest from reference TRBV5-8 and TRBJ2-5 gives the full variable domain: EAGVTQSPTHLIKTRGQQATLRCSPISGHTSVYWYQQALGLGLQFLLWYDEGEERNRGNFPPRFSGRQFPNYSSELNVNALELEDSALYLCASSRGRGVMETQYFGPGTRLLVL.

The V call is TRBV4-1, the J call TRBJ1-1, with D hard to call. CDR1 is MGHRA and CDR2 is YSYEKL in the germline V gene. Trimming took off 6 bases at V and 0 bases at J, with 8 bases between the two ends. CDR3 length: 13 amino acids. The CDR3, as DNA: TGCGCCAGCAGGTACAGTTTGAACACTGAAGCTTTCTTT. As protein: CASRYSLNTEAFF.

The gene calls are TRBV9 and TRBJ1-2; D perhaps matches TRBD1 (5 bases). Per the germline V gene, CDR1 is SGDLS and CDR2 is YYNGEE. Deletions cut 4 bases from V and 6 bases from J, with 16 bases between. The CDR3 runs 14 residues. The CDR3 is CASSHGGGRDGYTF. The CDR3 coding sequence is TGTGCCAGCAGCCACGGGGGTGGCAGGGATGGCTACACCTTC. Full variable domain (remainder filled in from reference TRBV9 and TRBJ1-2): DSGVTQTPKHLITATGQRVTLRCSPRSGDLSVYWYQQSLDQGLQFLIQYYNGEERAKGNILERFSAQQFPDLHSELNLSSLELGDSALYFCASSHGGGRDGYTFGSGTRLTVV.

V usage is TRBV28 and J usage is TRBJ2-6; no firm D call. This CDR3 has 15 amino acids. Germline V lookup: CDR1 MDHEN, CDR2 SYDVKM. Between the trimmed V and J ends, which lost 8 bases and 0 bases, there was a span of 11 bases. CDR3 sequence reads: CASGSDNSGANVLTF. DNA for the CDR3: TGTGCCAGCGGGTCAGACAACTCTGGGGCCAACGTCCTGACTTTC. The entire variable domain, with the rest obtained from reference TRBV28 and TRBJ2-6, is as follows: DVKVTQSSRYLVKRTGEKVFLECVQDMDHENMFWYRQDPGLGLRLIYFSYDVKMKEKGDIPEGYSVSREKKERFSLILESASTNQTSMYLCASGSDNSGANVLTFGAGSRLTVL.

Written as DNA, the CDR3 is TGCAGTGCTAGACAGGACTACGAGCAGTACTTC. It codes for CSARQDYEQYF. The genes are TRBV20-1 and TRBJ2-7, with D hard to call. The V and J ends lost 2 bases and 3 bases respectively, with 5 bases between them. This CDR3 has 11 residues. Germline V CDR1 and CDR2: DFQATT, SNEGSKA (reference sequence).

This chain connects TRBV28 to TRBJ1-3; TRBD1 matches at 11 bases. The germline gives CDR1 MDHEN, CDR2 SYDVKM. This CDR3 has 14 residues. J was trimmed by 5 bases and V by 5 bases; bases with no gene match: 2. In DNA, the CDR3 is TGTGCCAGCAGTGGGACAGGGGGGCGAAACACCATATATTTT. Its protein is CASSGTGGRNTIYF.

As concerns this clone: At the DNA level, this CDR3 is encoded by other sequences in the same sample as well. The CDR3 loop is CASSRGQGNTEAFF. The CDR3 DNA reads as TGTGCCAGCAGCCGGGGACAGGGGAACACTGAAGCTTTCTTT. The chain employs TRBV7-9 and TRBJ1-1, with TRBD1 matching 9 bases. V lost 5 bases, J lost 1 base, and 2 bases stayed unmatched. The CDR3 runs to 14 residues. Germline lookup yields CDR1 SEHNR and CDR2 FQNEAQ (reference sequence).

The V and J genes are TRBV30 and TRBJ2-5; D gene uncertain. Germline CDR1 and CDR2: GTSNPN and SVGIG (reference sequence). V was pared by 4 bases and J by 1 base, with 4 bases between. CDR3 size: 11 residues. CDR3 residues: CAWKSQETQYF. For the CDR3, the DNA is TGTGCCTGGAAGAGCCAAGAGACCCAGTACTTC.

The V gene is TRBV20-1, the J gene TRBJ1-1; D may be TRBD1 (6 bases). Trimming cost V 4 bases and J 4 bases, with 16 bases left between them. CDR1 is DFQATT, CDR2 SNEGSKA, per germline (reference sequence). The CDR3 is 14 residues long. CDR3 DNA: TGCAGTGCTATTGATGGGGGCGCCGGCACTGAAGCTTTCTTT. Amino acids: CSAIDGGAGTEAFF.

This clone was seen a handful of times. The chain recombines TRBV15 with TRBJ1-5, with TRBD1 matching 7 bases. The CDR3 sequence is 15 residues long. V shed 4 bases and J 7 bases; nucleotides not matched to a gene: 10. The germline CDR1 and CDR2 sequences are LNHNV and YYDKDF (reference sequence). The DNA of the CDR3 is TGTGCCACCAGCACCAGCCTGACAGGGAGGCAGCCCCAGCATTTT. It encodes CATSTSLTGRQPQHF. The full variable domain, rest sourced from reference TRBV15 and TRBJ1-5, is DAMVIQNPRYQVTQFGKPVTLSCSQTLNHNVMYWYQQKSSQAPKLLFHYYDKDFNNEADTPDNFQSRRPNTSFCFLDIRSPGLGDTAMYLCATSTSLTGRQPQHFGDGTRLSIL.